The clone carrying this T cell receptor beta chain was seen only once. At one boundary the junction diverges from the germline segment, which might be a read error. Other DNA sequences in this sample translate to the same CDR3. This entry comes from a study of cytomegalovirus exposure and HLA in healthy donors. Germline V lookup: CDR1 SEHNR, CDR2 FQNEAQ (reference sequence). CDR3 size: 12 residues. The PCR was carried out with 60 Vbeta primers and 13 Jbeta primers. Profiling relied on immunoSEQ multiplex PCR, and the TCRdb table lists in-frame clones only, not all of them. Of about 190,000 clones in the sample, over 70% were seen once.

The sequencing input was PBMCs. The chain employs TRBV7-9 and TRBJ1-1; possibly TRBD1 for D (5 bases). The TCR comes from a woman aged 30 to 39 in good health and CMV-seropositive. The CDR3 nucleotides are TGCGCCAGCAGCTTAAGGGGAACTGAAGCTTTCTTT. Its translation: CASSLRGTEAFF.